The text below deals with one T cell receptor (beta chain). The sample belongs to a study of cytomegalovirus exposure and HLA in healthy donors. Clones were sequenced by immunoSEQ multiplex PCR, and TCRdb holds only the in-frame ones, with some missing. The sample records some 150,000 clones, less than 95% being singletons. This CDR3 contains 13 residues. The V gene's germline CDR1 is SGHRS and CDR2 YFSETQ. Trimming removed 0 bases from V and 2 bases from J, with 4 bases in between. Sequencing used PBMCs. The chain employs TRBV5-1 and TRBJ2-3, with D uncertain. The clonotype originates from a man younger than 30 in good health and CMV-seropositive. The CDR3: CASSLDTTDTQYF. The CDR3 coding sequence is TGCGCCAGCAGCTTGGACACCACAGATACGCAGTATTTT.